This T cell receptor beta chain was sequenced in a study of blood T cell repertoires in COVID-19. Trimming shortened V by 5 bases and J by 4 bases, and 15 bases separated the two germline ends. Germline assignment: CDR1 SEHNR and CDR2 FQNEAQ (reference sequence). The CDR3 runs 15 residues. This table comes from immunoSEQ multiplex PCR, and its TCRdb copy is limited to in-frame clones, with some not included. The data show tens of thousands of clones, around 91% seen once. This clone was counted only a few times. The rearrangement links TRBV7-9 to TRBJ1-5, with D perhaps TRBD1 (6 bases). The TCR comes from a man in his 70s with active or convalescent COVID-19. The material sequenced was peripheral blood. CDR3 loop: CASSAQGGGNQPQHF. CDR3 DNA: TGTGCCAGCAGCGCCCAAGGGGGGGGGAATCAGCCCCAGCATTTT.